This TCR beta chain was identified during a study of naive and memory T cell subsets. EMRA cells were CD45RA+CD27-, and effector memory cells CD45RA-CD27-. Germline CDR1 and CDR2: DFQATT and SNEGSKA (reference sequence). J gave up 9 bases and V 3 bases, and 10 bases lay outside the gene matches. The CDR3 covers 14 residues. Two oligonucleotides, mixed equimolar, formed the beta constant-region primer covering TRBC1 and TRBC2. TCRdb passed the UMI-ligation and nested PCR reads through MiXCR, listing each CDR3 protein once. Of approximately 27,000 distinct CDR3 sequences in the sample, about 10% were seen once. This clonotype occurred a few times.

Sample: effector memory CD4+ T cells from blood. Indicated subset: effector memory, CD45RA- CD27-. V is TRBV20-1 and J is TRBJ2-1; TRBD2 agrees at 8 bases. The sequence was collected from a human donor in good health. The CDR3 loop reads CSASGGARVGEQFF. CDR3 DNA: TGCAGTGCTAGCGGGGGGGCCAGGGTAGGTGAGCAGTTCTTC.